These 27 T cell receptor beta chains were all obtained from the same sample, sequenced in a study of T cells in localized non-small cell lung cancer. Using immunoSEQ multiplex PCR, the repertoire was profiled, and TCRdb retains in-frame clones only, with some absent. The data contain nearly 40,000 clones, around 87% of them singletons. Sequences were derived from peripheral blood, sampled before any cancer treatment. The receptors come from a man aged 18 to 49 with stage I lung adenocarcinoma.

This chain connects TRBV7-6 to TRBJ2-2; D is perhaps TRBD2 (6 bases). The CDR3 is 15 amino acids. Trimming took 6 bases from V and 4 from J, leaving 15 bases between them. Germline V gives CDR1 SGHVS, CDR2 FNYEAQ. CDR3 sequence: CASRPRGGGTGELFF. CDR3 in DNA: TGTGCCAGCAGGCCCCGGGGAGGAGGCACCGGGGAGCTGTTTTTT.

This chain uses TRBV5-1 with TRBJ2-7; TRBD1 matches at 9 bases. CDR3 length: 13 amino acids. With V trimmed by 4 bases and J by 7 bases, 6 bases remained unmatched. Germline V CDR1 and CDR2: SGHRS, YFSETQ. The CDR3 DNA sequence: TGCGCCAGCAGCGAGAACAGGGGGCGGGAGCAGTACTTC. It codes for CASSENRGREQYF.

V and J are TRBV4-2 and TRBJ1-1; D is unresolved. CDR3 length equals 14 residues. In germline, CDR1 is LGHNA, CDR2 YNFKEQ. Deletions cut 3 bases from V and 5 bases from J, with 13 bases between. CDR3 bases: TGTGCCAGCAGCCAGTGGTGGGGAGAGACTGAAGCTTTCTTT. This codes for CASSQWWGETEAFF.

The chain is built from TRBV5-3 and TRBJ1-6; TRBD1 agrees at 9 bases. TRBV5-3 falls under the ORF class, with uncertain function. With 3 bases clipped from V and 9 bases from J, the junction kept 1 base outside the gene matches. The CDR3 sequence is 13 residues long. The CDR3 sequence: CARSSTGGSPLHF. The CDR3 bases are TGTGCCAGAAGCTCGACAGGGGGTTCACCCCTCCACTTT.

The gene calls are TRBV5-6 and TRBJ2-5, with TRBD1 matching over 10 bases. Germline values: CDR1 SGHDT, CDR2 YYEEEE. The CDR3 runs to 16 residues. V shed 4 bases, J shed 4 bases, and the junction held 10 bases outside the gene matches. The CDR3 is CASSPISDRGRETQYF. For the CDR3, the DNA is TGTGCCAGCAGCCCGATTAGCGACAGGGGGCGAGAGACCCAGTACTTC.

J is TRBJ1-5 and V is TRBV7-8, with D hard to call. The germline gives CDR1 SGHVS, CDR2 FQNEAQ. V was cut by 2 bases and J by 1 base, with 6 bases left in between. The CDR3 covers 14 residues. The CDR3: CASSLTESNQPQHF. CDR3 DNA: TGTGCCAGCAGCTTAACTGAGAGCAATCAGCCCCAGCATTTT.

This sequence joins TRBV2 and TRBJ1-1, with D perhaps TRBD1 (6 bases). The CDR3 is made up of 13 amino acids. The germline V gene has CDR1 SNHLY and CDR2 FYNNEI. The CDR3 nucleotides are TGTGTTGGGGGGGCAGGGCCGGGCACTGAAGCTTTCTTT. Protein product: CVGGAGPGTEAFF.

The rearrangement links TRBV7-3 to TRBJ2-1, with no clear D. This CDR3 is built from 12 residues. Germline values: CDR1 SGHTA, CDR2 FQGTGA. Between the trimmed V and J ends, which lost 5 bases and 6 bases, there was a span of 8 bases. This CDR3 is CASSLTINEQFF. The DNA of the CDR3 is TGTGCCAGCAGCCTCACAATCAATGAGCAGTTCTTC.

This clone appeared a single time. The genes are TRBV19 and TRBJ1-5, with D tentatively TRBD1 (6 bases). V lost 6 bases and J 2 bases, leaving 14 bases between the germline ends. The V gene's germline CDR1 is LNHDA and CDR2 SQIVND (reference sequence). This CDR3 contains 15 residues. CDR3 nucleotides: TGTGCCAGTAGGCCGTTGGACAGAGGCAATCAGCCCCAGCATTTT. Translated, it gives CASRPLDRGNQPQHF.

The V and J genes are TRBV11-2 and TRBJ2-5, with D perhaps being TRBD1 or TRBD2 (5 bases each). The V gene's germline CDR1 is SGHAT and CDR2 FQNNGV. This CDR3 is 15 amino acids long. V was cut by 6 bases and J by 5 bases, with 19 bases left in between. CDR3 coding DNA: TGTGCCAGCAGGATCCCGGGACGGAGACAGGAGACCCAGTACTTC. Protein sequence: CASRIPGRRQETQYF.

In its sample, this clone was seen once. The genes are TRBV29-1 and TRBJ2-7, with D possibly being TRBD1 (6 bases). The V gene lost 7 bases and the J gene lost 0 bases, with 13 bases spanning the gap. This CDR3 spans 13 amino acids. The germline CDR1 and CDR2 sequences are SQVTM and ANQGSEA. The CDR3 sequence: CSARGGSSYEQYF. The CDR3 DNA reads TGCAGCGCGAGAGGGGGTAGCTCCTACGAGCAGTACTTC.

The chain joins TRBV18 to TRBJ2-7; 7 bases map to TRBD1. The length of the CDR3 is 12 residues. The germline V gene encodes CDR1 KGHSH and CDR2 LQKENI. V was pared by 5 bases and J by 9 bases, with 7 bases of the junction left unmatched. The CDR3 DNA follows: TGTGCCAGCTCAGCCGCCGACAGGGTGCAGTACTTC. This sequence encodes CASSAADRVQYF.

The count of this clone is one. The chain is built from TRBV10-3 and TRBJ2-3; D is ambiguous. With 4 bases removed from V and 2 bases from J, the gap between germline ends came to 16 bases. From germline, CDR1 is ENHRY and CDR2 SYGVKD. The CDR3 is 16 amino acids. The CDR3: CAISGGKSSDTDTQYF. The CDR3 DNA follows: TGTGCCATCAGTGGGGGAAAATCTTCCGACACAGATACGCAGTATTTT.

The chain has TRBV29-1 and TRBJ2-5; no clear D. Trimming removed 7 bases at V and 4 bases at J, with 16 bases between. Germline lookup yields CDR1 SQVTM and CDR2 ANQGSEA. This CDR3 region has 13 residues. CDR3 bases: TGCAGCGGGGCGCTAGGACGTAGAGAGACCCAGTACTTC. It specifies CSGALGRRETQYF.

The CDR3 DNA reads as TGCGCCAGCAGCTTGGCCCAGGGGGTGGAGACCCAGTACTTC. Amino acid sequence: CASSLAQGVETQYF. This chain links TRBV5-1 with TRBJ2-5; 7 bases are a match to TRBD1. The J segment lost 5 bases and the V segment lost 0 bases, leaving 4 bases of the junction unmatched. Germline CDR1 is SGHRS and CDR2 is YFSETQ. The length of the CDR3 is 14 residues.

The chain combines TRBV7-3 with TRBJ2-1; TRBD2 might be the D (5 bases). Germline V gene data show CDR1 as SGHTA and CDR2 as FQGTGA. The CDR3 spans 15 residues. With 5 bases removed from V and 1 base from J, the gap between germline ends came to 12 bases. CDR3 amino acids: CASSPAGGSYNEQFF. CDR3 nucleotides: TGTGCCAGCAGCCCGGCTGGAGGTTCCTACAATGAGCAGTTCTTC. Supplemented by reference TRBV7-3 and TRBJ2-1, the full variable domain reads GAGVSQTPSNKVTEKGKYVELRCDPISGHTALYWYRQSLGQGPEFLIYFQGTGAADDSGLPNDRFFAVRPEGSVSTLKIQRTERGDSAVYLCASSPAGGSYNEQFFGPGTRLTVL.

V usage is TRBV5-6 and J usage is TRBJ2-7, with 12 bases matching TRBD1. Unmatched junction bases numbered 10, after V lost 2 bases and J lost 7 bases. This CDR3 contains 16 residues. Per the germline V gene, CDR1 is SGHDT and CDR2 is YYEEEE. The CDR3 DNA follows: TGTGCCAGCAGCTTTTTGCCGGGACAGGGGGCGGGAGAGCAGTACTTC. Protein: CASSFLPGQGAGEQYF.

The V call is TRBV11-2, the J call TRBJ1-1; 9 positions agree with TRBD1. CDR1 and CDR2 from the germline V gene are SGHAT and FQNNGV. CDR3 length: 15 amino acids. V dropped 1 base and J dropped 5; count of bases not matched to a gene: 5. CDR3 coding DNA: TGTGCCAGCAGCTTAGTCCGGGACAGGGTAACTGAAGCTTTCTTT. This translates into CASSLVRDRVTEAFF.

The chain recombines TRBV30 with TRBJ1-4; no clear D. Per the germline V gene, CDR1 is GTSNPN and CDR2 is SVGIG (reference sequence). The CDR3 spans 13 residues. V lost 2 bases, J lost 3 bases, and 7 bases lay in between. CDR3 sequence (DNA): TGTGCCTGGAGTTGGGCAGCTAATGAAAAACTGTTTTTT. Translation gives CAWSWAANEKLFF.

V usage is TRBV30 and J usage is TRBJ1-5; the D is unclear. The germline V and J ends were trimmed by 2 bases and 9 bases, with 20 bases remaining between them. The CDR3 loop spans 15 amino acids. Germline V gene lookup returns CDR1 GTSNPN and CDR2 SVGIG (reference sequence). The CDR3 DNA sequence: TGTGCCTGGAGTTCCCCCGCCGAGCAAGGAAGGCCCCAGCATTTT. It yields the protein CAWSSPAEQGRPQHF.

CDR3 sequence reads: CASSSTGYSNQPQHF. Here the CDR3 DNA reads TGTGCCAGTAGTTCAACAGGGTATAGCAATCAGCCCCAGCATTTT. The chain uses TRBV19 and TRBJ1-5, with D tentatively TRBD1 (6 bases). Germline lookup yields CDR1 LNHDA and CDR2 SQIVND (reference sequence). The CDR3 totals 15 residues. Trimming shortened V by 5 bases and J by 0 bases, and 11 bases separated the two germline ends.

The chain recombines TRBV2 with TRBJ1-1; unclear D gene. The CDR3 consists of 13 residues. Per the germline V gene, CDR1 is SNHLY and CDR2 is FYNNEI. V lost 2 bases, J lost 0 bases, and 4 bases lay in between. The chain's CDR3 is CASSESVNTEAFF. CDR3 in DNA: TGTGCCAGCAGTGAATCAGTGAACACTGAAGCTTTCTTT.

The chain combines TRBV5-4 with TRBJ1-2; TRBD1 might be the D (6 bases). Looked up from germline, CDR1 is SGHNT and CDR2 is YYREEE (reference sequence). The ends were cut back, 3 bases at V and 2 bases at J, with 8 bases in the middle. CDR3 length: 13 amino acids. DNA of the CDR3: TGTGCCAGCAGCTCCACAGGGAACTATGGCTACACCTTC. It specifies CASSSTGNYGYTF.

The chain's CDR3 is CASSERQGSVSDGYTF. CDR3 bases: TGTGCCAGCAGTGAACGACAGGGAAGCGTTTCGGATGGCTACACCTTC. V and J are TRBV6-1 and TRBJ1-2, with TRBD1 identical over 7 bases. Germline CDR1 and CDR2: MNHNS and SASEGT. The V and J ends lost 2 bases and 6 bases, in that order; junction bases with no gene match: 12. The CDR3 is 16 amino acids.

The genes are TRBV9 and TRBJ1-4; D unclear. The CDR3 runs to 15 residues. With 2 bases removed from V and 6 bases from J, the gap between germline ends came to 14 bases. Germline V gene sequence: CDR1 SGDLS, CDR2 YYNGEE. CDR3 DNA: TGTGCCAGCAGCGTTGCAGCCGGTATCGATGAAAAACTGTTTTTT. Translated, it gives CASSVAAGIDEKLFF.

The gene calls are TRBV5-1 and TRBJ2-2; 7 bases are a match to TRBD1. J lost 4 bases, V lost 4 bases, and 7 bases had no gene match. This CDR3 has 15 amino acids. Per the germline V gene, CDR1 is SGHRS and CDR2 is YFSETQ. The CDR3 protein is CASSISDRATGELFF. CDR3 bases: TGCGCCAGCAGCATCAGTGACAGGGCCACCGGGGAGCTGTTTTTT.

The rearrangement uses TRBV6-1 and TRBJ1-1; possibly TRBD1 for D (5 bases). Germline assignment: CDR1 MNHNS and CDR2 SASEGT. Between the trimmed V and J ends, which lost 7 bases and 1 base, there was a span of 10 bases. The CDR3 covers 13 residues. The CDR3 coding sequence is TGTGCCAGCAAAGGGACCGAGAACACTGAAGCTTTCTTT. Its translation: CASKGTENTEAFF.